A single sample gave rise to the 6 T cell receptor beta chains below, sequenced in a study of T cell responses to AZD1222 COVID-19 vaccine. Produced via immunoSEQ multiplex PCR; TCRdb's table is partial and in-frame only. Of about 84,000 clones in the sample, around 88% were seen once. The sample in question was peripheral blood, obtained 28 days after the second AZD1222 dose. The receptors come from an adult who received the AZD1222 COVID-19 vaccine.

CDR3 residues: CASSKLDRGPFQPQHF. CDR3 DNA sequence: TGTGCCAGCAGCAAATTGGACAGGGGGCCCTTTCAGCCCCAGCATTTT. The chain is built from TRBV21-1 and TRBJ1-5; the D segment call TRBD1 is taken from the table without a DNA check. TRBV21-1 is assigned pseudogene status. This CDR3 has 16 residues.

This clone was found a few times. The chain uses TRBV20-1 and TRBJ1-1; D unclear. This CDR3 is built from 11 residues. Germline CDR1 is DFQATT and CDR2 is SNEGSKA (reference sequence). V gave up 6 bases and J gave up 6 bases, with 11 bases separating them. CDR3 loop: CSAEIWAEAFF. The CDR3 bases are TGCAGTGCAGAGATCTGGGCTGAAGCTTTCTTT.

J is TRBJ1-6 and V is TRBV3-1 (or the pseudogene TRBV3-2), with D hard to call. The germline CDR1 and CDR2 sequences are LGHDT and YNNKEL (reference sequence). Deletions cut 3 bases from V and 8 bases from J, with 11 bases between. The CDR3 has 14 amino acids. The CDR3: CASSQSGRDSPLHF. CDR3 DNA: TGTGCCAGCAGCCAGTCCGGGAGGGATTCACCCCTCCACTTT.

DNA of the CDR3: TGTGCCAGCAGCTTGGGCAGTGATCAGCCCCAGCATTTT. Protein: CASSLGSDQPQHF. The chain employs TRBV5-4 and TRBJ1-5; no firm D call. This CDR3 has 13 amino acids. Germline V gene lookup returns CDR1 SGHNT and CDR2 YYREEE (reference sequence). Deletions cut 0 bases from V and 5 bases from J, with 6 bases between.

This clone showed up just a few times. This sequence joins TRBV24-1 and TRBJ2-3; D is undetermined. V gave up 2 bases and J gave up 1 base, with 12 bases separating them. The CDR3 has 16 amino acids. CDR1 KGHDR and CDR2 SFDVKD come from the germline V gene. CDR3 DNA: TGTGCCACCAGTGATTCCCTCAGCGCTGGCACAGATACGCAGTATTTT. Protein sequence: CATSDSLSAGTDTQYF.

This clone was found a few times. The rearrangement uses TRBV18 and TRBJ1-6; a weak D match, TRBD1 (5 bases). The germline CDR1 and CDR2 sequences are KGHSH and LQKENI. The V gene lost 5 bases and the J gene lost 6 bases, with 14 bases spanning the gap. The CDR3 totals 15 residues. CDR3: CASSEGEGINSPLHF. DNA of the CDR3: TGTGCCAGCTCAGAAGGGGAGGGGATTAATTCACCCCTCCACTTT.